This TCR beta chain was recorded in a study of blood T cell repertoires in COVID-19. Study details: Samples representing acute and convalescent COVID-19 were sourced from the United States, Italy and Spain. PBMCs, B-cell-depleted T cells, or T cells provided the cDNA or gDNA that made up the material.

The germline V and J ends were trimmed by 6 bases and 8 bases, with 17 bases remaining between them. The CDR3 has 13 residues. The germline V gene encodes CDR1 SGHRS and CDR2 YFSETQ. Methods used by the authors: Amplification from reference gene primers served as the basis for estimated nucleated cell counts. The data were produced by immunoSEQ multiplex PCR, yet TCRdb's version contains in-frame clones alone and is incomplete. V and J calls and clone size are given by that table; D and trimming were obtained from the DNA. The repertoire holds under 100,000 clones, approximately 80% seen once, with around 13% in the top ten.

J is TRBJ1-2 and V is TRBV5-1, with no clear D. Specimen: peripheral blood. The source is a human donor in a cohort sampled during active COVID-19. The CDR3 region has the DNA TGCGCCAGCACCTACTCGGGGTTAGAGGGCTACACCTTC. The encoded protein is CASTYSGLEGYTF.